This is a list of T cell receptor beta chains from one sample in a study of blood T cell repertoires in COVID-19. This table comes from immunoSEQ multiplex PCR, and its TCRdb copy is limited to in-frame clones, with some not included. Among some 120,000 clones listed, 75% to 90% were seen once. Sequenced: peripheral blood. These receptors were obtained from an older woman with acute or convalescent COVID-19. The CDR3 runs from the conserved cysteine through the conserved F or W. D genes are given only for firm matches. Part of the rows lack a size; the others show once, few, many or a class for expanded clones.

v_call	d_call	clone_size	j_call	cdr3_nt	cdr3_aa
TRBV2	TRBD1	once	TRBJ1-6	TGTGCCAGCAGCGCTGACAGGGCTGAGAATTCACCCCTCCACTTT	CASSADRAENSPLHF
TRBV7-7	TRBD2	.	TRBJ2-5	TGTGCCAGCTCGGGACTAGCGGGAGCCCAAGAGACCCAGTACTTC	CASSGLAGAQETQYF
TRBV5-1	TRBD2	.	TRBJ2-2	TGCGCCACTAATAGCGGGCCCGCGAACACCGGGGAGCTGTTTTTT	CATNSGPANTGELFF
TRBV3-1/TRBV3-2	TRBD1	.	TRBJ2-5	TGTGCCAGCAGCGCTCGGGACAGGGGGCAAGAGACCCAGTACTTC	CASSARDRGQETQYF
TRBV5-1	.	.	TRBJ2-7	TGCGCCAGCAGCTTGGTGGGTCAGGGCTCCTACGAGCAGTACTTC	CASSLVGQGSYEQYF
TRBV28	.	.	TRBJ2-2	TGTGCCAGCAGTTTACCACAGGGGGGAGGGACCGGGGAGCTGTTTTTT	CASSLPQGGGTGELFF
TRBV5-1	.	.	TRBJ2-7	TGCGCCAGCAGCCCGGAGGGTAGCCTCAGCTCCTACGAGCAGTACTTC	CASSPEGSLSSYEQYF
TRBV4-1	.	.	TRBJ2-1	TGCGCCAGCAGCCAAGGCTCCGCGGTGGGAGTACGTAATGAGCAGTTCTTC	CASSQGSAVGVRNEQFF
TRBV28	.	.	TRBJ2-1	TGTGCCAGCAGCTTGGACAGCTTCGGTGAGCAGTTCTTC	CASSLDSFGEQFF
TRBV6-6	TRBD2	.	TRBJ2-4	TGTGCCAGCAGTTACCTAGGGCTAGCGGGAGGAATTCAGTACTTC	CASSYLGLAGGIQYF
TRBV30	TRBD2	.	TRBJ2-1	TGTGCCTGGAAGAACACCTTTGGGACTAGCGGGAGGATCACGAATGAGCAGTTCTTC	CAWKNTFGTSGRITNEQFF
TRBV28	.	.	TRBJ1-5	TGTGCCAGCAGTTTGAAGCGGGGTCGCCAGCCCCAGCATTTT	CASSLKRGRQPQHF
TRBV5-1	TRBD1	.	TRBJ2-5	TGCGCCAGCAGCTTGGGGCCGACAGGGGGTCGGGAGACCCAGTACTTC	CASSLGPTGGRETQYF
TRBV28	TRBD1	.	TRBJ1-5	TGTGCCAGCAGTTTCTTACAGGGGGATCAGCCCCAGCATTTT	CASSFLQGDQPQHF
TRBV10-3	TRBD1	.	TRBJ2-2	TGTGCCATCAGTGGACAGGGGGTCTACACCGGGGAGCTGTTTTTT	CAISGQGVYTGELFF
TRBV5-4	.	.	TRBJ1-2	TGTGCCAGCAGCGCACGGGACTTCAACTATGGCTACACCTTC	CASSARDFNYGYTF
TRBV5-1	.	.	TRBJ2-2	TGCGCCAGCAGCTTGCCTTCGAACACCGGGGAGCTGTTTTTT	CASSLPSNTGELFF
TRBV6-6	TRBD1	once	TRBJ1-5	TGTGCCAGCAGTATTACAGGGGGAAATCAGCCCCAGCATTTT	CASSITGGNQPQHF
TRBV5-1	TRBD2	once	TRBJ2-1	TGCGCCAGCAGCGTCACTAGCGGGGGCTCCTACAATGAGCAGTTCTTC	CASSVTSGGSYNEQFF
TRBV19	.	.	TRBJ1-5	TGTGCCAGTAGGCCTTACGGGGGCAATCAGCCCCAGCATTTT	CASRPYGGNQPQHF
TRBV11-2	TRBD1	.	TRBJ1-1	TGTGCCAGCAGCGAACAGGGGGCAACTGAAGCTTTCTTT	CASSEQGATEAFF
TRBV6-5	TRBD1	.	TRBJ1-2	TGTGCCAGCACCAGGGGGCCATACTATGGCTACACCTTC	CASTRGPYYGYTF
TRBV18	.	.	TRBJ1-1	TGTGCCAGCTCACCACCACCAGGTGGGAACACTGAAGCTTTCTTT	CASSPPPGGNTEAFF
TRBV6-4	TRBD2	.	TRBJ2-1	TGTGCCAGCAGTGAGGCGGGGGGGACCTACAATGAGCAGTTCTTC	CASSEAGGTYNEQFF
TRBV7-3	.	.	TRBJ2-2	TGTGCCAGCAGCTTAACTAGCCCCGGGGAGCTGTTTTTT	CASSLTSPGELFF
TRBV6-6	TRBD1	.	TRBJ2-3	TGTGCCAGCAGTCAAGTCGGGACAGTACAAGATACGCAGTATTTT	CASSQVGTVQDTQYF
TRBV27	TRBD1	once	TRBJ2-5	TGTGCCAGCAGTGGGACAGGAGCCAGGCAAGAGACCCAGTACTTC	CASSGTGARQETQYF
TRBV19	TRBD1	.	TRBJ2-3	TGTGCCAGTAGTAGGGGACAGGGAACCACAGATACGCAGTATTTT	CASSRGQGTTDTQYF